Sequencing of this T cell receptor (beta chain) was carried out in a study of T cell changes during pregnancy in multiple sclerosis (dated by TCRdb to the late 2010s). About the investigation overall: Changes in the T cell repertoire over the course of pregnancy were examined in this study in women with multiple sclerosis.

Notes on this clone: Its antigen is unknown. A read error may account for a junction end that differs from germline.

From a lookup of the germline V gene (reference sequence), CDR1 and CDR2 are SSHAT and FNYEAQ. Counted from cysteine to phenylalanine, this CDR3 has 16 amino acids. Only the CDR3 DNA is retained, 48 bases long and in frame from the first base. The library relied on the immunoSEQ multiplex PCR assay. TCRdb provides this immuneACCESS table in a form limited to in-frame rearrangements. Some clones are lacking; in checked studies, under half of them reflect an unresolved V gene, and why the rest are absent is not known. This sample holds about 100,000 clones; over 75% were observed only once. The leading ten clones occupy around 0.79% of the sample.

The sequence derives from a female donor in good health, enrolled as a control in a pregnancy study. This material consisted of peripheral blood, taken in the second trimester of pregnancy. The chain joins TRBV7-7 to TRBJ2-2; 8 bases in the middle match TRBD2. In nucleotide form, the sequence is TGTGCTAGCAGCTTAGCGGTGCCGGGAGGGACCGGGGAGCTGTTTTTT. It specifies CASSLAVPGGTGELFF. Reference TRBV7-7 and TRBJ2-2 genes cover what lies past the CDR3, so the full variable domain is GAGVSQSPRYKVTKRGQDVTLRCDPISSHATLYWYQQALGQGPEFLTYFNYEAQPDKSGLPSDRFSAERPEGSISTLTIQRTEQRDSAMYRCASSLAVPGGTGELFFGEGSRLTVL.